Presented here are 7 T cell receptor beta chains from one specimen sequenced in a study of blood T cell repertoires in COVID-19 (dated by TCRdb to 2018 to 2020). Preparation of the library involved the immunoSEQ multiplex PCR assay. TCRdb obtained this table from immuneACCESS and retained in-frame rearrangements with V and J assigned. These tables miss some clones; where compared with another copy, unresolved V genes account for less than half of the shortfall, and the remainder is unexplained. In this sample the table shows 140,000 or so clones, around four fifths of which occur a single time. Together, the top ten hold roughly 6.2% of the sample. Sequencing was done on a sample of PBMCs or T cells enriched from blood (not recorded which). These TCRs come from a woman aged 40 to 50 who had recovered from COVID-19.

V usage is TRBV30 and J usage is TRBJ1-3; no firm D call. Germline V gives CDR1 GTSNPN, CDR2 SVGIG (reference sequence). CDR3 length: 12 residues. The V gene lost 0 bases and the J gene lost 7 bases, with 7 bases spanning the gap. The CDR3 sequence is CAWSVESNTIYF. As DNA, the CDR3 is TGTGCCTGGAGTGTTGAGTCTAACACCATATATTTT.

In DNA, the CDR3 is TGTGCCAGCAGTAGTTCCCTAAGCGGGAGGGCCCGAGGGGAGCTGTTTTTT. Its translation: CASSSSLSGRARGELFF. The chain employs TRBV2 and TRBJ2-2, with 10 bases fitting TRBD2. Germline CDR1 is SNHLY and CDR2 is FYNNEI. The length of the CDR3 is 17 residues. V shed 5 bases and J 8 bases; nucleotides not matched to a gene: 14.

The V call is TRBV2, the J call TRBJ1-5; D possibly corresponds to TRBD1 (5 bases). CDR1 and CDR2 (germline): SNHLY, FYNNEI. Trimming stripped 4 bases from V and 0 bases from J, with 7 bases between. This CDR3 is 14 amino acids long. The CDR3 coding sequence is TGTGCCAGCAGTGGGGGGGATAGCAATCAGCCCCAGCATTTT. Amino acids: CASSGGDSNQPQHF. Using reference TRBV2 and TRBJ1-5 for the parts outside the CDR3, the full variable domain is EPEVTQTPSHQVTQMGQEVILRCVPISNHLYFYWYRQILGQKVEFLVSFYNNEISEKSEIFDDQFSVERPDGSNFTLKIRSTKLEDSAMYFCASSGGDSNQPQHFGDGTRLSIL.

The chain joins TRBV21-1 to TRBJ2-1; TRBD1 reflects the table's D call only, with no check against the DNA. TRBV21-1 is labeled a pseudogene. This CDR3 region has 17 residues. CDR3 sequence: CASRTQEGQGRIDEQFF. In DNA, the CDR3 is TGTGCCAGCAGGACGCAAGAGGGACAGGGTAGGATCGATGAGCAGTTCTTC.

The rearrangement uses TRBV27 and TRBJ1-6; D call uncertain. V shed 0 bases and J shed 0 bases, with 9 bases lying between them. CDR1 MNHEY and CDR2 SMNVEV come from the germline V gene (reference sequence). The CDR3 has 17 residues. CDR3 residues: CASSLSLPGSYNSPLHF. The CDR3, as DNA: TGTGCCAGCAGTTTATCGCTTCCAGGCTCCTATAATTCACCCCTCCACTTT.

In DNA form, the CDR3 reads TGTGCCAGCAGCCGGCCCTACACAGGGGGTAACACTGAAGCTTTCTTT. It is translated as CASSRPYTGGNTEAFF. The gene calls are TRBV3-1 (or the pseudogene TRBV3-2) and TRBJ1-1, with 8 bases identical to TRBD1. Germline V gene data show CDR1 as LGHDT and CDR2 as YNNKEL (reference sequence). V gave up 4 bases and J gave up 2 bases; unmatched junction bases: 9. This CDR3 is built from 16 residues.

This clone has just one count. This sequence joins TRBV30 and TRBJ2-7; D perhaps matches TRBD2 (5 bases). The CDR3 has 13 amino acids. Looked up from germline, CDR1 is GTSNPN and CDR2 is SVGIG (reference sequence). V lost 3 bases and J 5 bases, leaving 14 bases between the germline ends. The CDR3, as DNA: TGTGCCTGGAGAAGCGGTTCTGGAAACGAGCAGTACTTC. Its translation is CAWRSGSGNEQYF.